A selection of T cell receptor beta chains follows, all from one sample in a study of shared clonotypes between healthy human individuals. Only in-frame clones appear in the TCRdb table, and some are missing; sequencing was by immunoSEQ multiplex PCR. Of a few million clones listed, just over 90% are singletons. Material for sequencing was naive CD4+ T cells sorted from blood. The receptor set was obtained from a man aged 18 to 30 in good health. Both conserved end residues are part of each CDR3. A D gene is named only where the DNA matches it firmly. Part of the rows lack a size; the others show once, few, many or a class for expanded clones.

>.|TRBJ2-5|TRBV5-4|.
TGTGCCAGCAGCTCTGACCTCGGAGAGACCCAGTACTTC
CASSSDLGETQYF
>.|TRBJ1-2|TRBV4-1|.
TGCGCCAGCAGCCAAGACTGGGGTAGGGATGGCTACACCTTC
CASSQDWGRDGYTF
>.|TRBJ1-2|TRBV28|.
TGTGCCAGCACGAATGCTAACTATGGCTACACCTTC
CASTNANYGYTF
>.|TRBJ2-7|TRBV6-5|.
TGTGCCAGCAGTCCCCCTTTGGGGGCGGCTTACGAGCAGTACTTC
CASSPPLGAAYEQYF
>.|TRBJ2-7|TRBV23-1|.
TGCGCCAGCAGTCATGCCTACGAGCAGTACTTC
CASSHAYEQYF
>.|TRBJ2-1|TRBV4-2|TRBD2
TGTGCCAGCAGCCAAGAGGGGACTACGGGCAGTGAGCAGTTCTTC
CASSQEGTTGSEQFF
>once|TRBJ1-1|TRBV11-2|.
TGTGCCAGCTCCCGCGGGAACACTGAAGCTTTCTTT
CASSRGNTEAFF
>.|TRBJ1-5|TRBV2|.
TGTGCCAGCAGCCCCCGGGGGTATAGCAATCAGCCCCAGCATTTT
CASSPRGYSNQPQHF
>.|TRBJ2-7|TRBV6-6|TRBD2
TGTGCCAGCAGTCCAACTAGCGGGAGCTACGAGCAGTACTTC
CASSPTSGSYEQYF
>.|TRBJ2-7|TRBV20-1|.
TGCAGTGCTAGAGATCCCCCGCAGCAGTACTTC
CSARDPPQQYF
>.|TRBJ1-4|TRBV7-8|TRBD1
TGTGCCAGCAGCTGGCAGGGGGCGGCAACTAATGAAAAACTGTTTTTT
CASSWQGAATNEKLFF
>.|TRBJ1-5|TRBV30|.
TGTGCCTGGAGAAAGGATAGCAATCAGCCCCAGCATTTT
CAWRKDSNQPQHF
>.|TRBJ1-3|TRBV6-5|.
TGTGCCAGCAGTTACTCTCCTTTTAGCTCTGGAAACACCATATATTTT
CASSYSPFSSGNTIYF
>.|TRBJ2-3|TRBV6-1|.
TGTGCCAGCAGTGAAGCGCTTCTCGGGGATACGCAGTATTTT
CASSEALLGDTQYF
>.|TRBJ2-7|TRBV5-5|TRBD1
TGTGCCAGCAGGGAACCGGGACAGGCCTACGAGCAGTACTTC
CASREPGQAYEQYF
>once|TRBJ2-2|TRBV7-2|TRBD2
TGTGCCAGCAGCTTACGGACTAGCGGAGTTAACACCGGGGAGCTGTTTTTT
CASSLRTSGVNTGELFF
>.|TRBJ1-5|TRBV19|TRBD1
TGTGCCAGTAGGGGACAGACCAATCAGCCCCAGCATTTT
CASRGQTNQPQHF
>.|TRBJ2-1|TRBV2|.
TGTGCCAGCGAGCAGGGGGGAAACAATGAGCAGTTCTTC
CASEQGGNNEQFF
>.|TRBJ1-1|TRBV6-1|.
TGTGCCAGCAAAATGACCGACAACACTGAAGCTTTCTTT
CASKMTDNTEAFF
>.|TRBJ1-5|TRBV5-1|.
TGCGCCAGCAGCTTCGACGGATACAATCAGCCCCAGCATTTT
CASSFDGYNQPQHF
>.|TRBJ1-1|TRBV14|.
TGTGCCAGCAGTTTAAAGGGACTGAACACTGAAGCTTTCTTT
CASSLKGLNTEAFF
>.|TRBJ2-1|TRBV4-1|.
TGCGCCAGCAGCCGGGACAATGAGCAGTTCTTC
CASSRDNEQFF
>.|TRBJ2-6|TRBV5-1|.
TGCGCCAGCAGCCCCGGGGGCGCTGGGGCCAACGTCCTGACTTTC
CASSPGGAGANVLTF
>.|TRBJ2-1|TRBV7-3|TRBD2
TGTGCCAGCAGCCCGACCGGCGATAGCGGGGGATACAATGAGCAGTTCTTC
CASSPTGDSGGYNEQFF
>few|TRBJ2-7|TRBV28|.
TGTGCCAGCGCATCCTACGAGCAGTACTTC
CASASYEQYF
>.|TRBJ2-5|TRBV6-5|.
TGTGCCAGCAGCCGTGGCGCGACCCAGTACTTC
CASSRGATQYF
>.|TRBJ1-4|TRBV28|.
TGTGCCAGCAGTTTGGGTGGGATTGGGGATGAAAAACTGTTTTTT
CASSLGGIGDEKLFF
>.|TRBJ2-6|TRBV18|.
TGTGCCAGCTCACCGACGGGGGGGGCCAACGTCCTGACTTTC
CASSPTGGANVLTF
>.|TRBJ1-6|TRBV5-4|TRBD1
TGTGCCAGCAGCTTGCTGGACAGGGATCATTCACCCCTCCACTTT
CASSLLDRDHSPLHF
>.|TRBJ2-2|TRBV5-1|TRBD1
TGCGCCAGCAAGGGACAGCTGAACACCGGGGAGCTGTTTTTT
CASKGQLNTGELFF